The T cell receptor beta chain described here comes from a study of CD8+CD57+ T cells in acquired aplastic anemia. The patients chosen for sequencing had shown expansion of CD8+CD57+ cells (detected by flow cytometry). CDR3 length equals 13 residues. CDR1 LNHDA and CDR2 SQIVND come from the germline V gene (reference sequence). The ends were cut back, 8 bases at V and 4 bases at J, with 14 bases in the middle. Ten or more counts support this clonotype. Both TCR beta VDJ combination and CDR3 sequence profiling were carried out. Genomic DNA was the template for this profiling. TCRdb independently ran MiXCR on the reads; one entry per CDR3 protein. The sample yields 450,000 to 600,000 distinct CDR3 sequences, about a third seen once.

The V and J genes are TRBV19 and TRBJ2-5, with a possible D match to TRBD2 (6 bases). This TCR came from a human donor with aplastic anemia. Sequenced material: sorted CD4+, CD8+, or CD8+CD57+ T cells (not recorded which) from PBMCs. CDR3 nucleotides: TGTGCCAGTTCGACTTTGGGGGGAGAGACCCAGTACTTC. Amino acid sequence: CASSTLGGETQYF.